This T cell receptor (beta chain) was identified in a study of T cell repertoires in cytomegalovirus infection (dated by TCRdb to between 2019 and 2020). Regarding the complete study: Alongside well-studied HLA-B-restricted epitopes, the peptide stimulations were aimed at recently identified HLA-C-restricted CMV epitopes, whose presentation resists viral immunomodulation. The HLA type of each donor mattered for the analysis, because public TCR beta signatures pointed to carriage of CMV infection along with the matching HLA type.

Paper-wide results and their limitations: The ex vivo response was dominated by HLA-C-restricted CMV-specific TCR beta clonotypes, which also provided the single most frequent clonotype in two of eight donors. In both this cohort and an independent roughly 400-donor cohort, the cumulative frequency of public TCR beta family members distinguished carriers of CMV infection plus the relevant HLA type.

On this clonotype: The specificity of this receptor is unknown. No much larger clonotype is one base removed from it; base qualities were not supplied.

Sequencing was carried out with an Illumina HiSeq 1500. TCRdb reanalyzed the raw reads on its own, using fastp at Q25 for trimming and MiXCR for clone calling, and kept in-frame beta chains. When rows share a CDR3 protein, they turn into one entry using the most common DNA and genes. This sample is represented by roughly 500,000 distinct CDR3 sequences; about 42% of them were singletons. 43% of the sample goes to the ten largest clones. The treatment or condition label corresponds to: in vitro stimulation with specific CMV peptide epitopes to enrich CMV-specific T cells. V loses 4 bases, J loses 4 bases, and the germline ends lie 9 bases apart. CDR1 and CDR2, per the germline V gene, are SGHVS and FNYEAQ. Counted from cysteine to phenylalanine, this CDR3 has 13 amino acids. Only the CDR3 portion is preserved as DNA: 39 bases, with reading frame beginning at the first base.

In this chain, TRBV7-6 is recombined with TRBJ2-3; the D gene is perhaps TRBD1 or TRBD2, each of them matching over 6 bases. The sequencing here drew on cultured PBMCs, taken from culture after CMV antigen stimulation. This clonotype was obtained from a human donor in good health (CMV status not recorded). Some clones in this sample may be carry-over from other donors' samples. The DNA sequence is as follows: TGTGCCAGCAGCTCTAGGGGGGCAGATACGCAGTATTTT. This yields the protein CASSSRGADTQYF.